By share, the clone carrying this TCR beta chain counts as medium-sized (0.01 to 0.1%). Its antigen is not identified. These data are taken from a study of CD8+ T cells in alopecia areata. Study background: Treated patients were dosed with oral tofacitinib, taking 5 to 10 mg twice daily.

Alopecia areata patients had lesional scalp punch biopsies and peripheral blood taken from them. Extraction and reverse transcription of RNA yielded cDNA as the sequencing template. The data were produced by immunoSEQ multiplex PCR, yet TCRdb's version contains in-frame clones alone and is incomplete. The top ten hold 14% to 15% of the sample, which has about 11,000 clones, 60% to 65% seen once. General study findings and limits: Scalp lesions, especially in alopecia totalis/universalis, had higher clonality than normal scalp.

The CDR3 is 15 amino acids. With V trimmed by 0 bases and J by 3 bases, 3 bases remained unmatched. Germline loops: CDR1 SGHDT, CDR2 YYEEEE. This TCR was sampled from a human donor with alopecia areata. V gene TRBV5-6 combines with J gene TRBJ2-1; 7 bases are shared with TRBD1. Sequenced: skin. CDR3 residues: CASSLGDRGYNEQFF. The CDR3 DNA follows: TGTGCCAGCAGCTTGGGGGACAGAGGCTACAATGAGCAGTTCTTC.